These T cell receptor beta chains were read from a single sample in a study of OX40 agonist ivuxolimab in advanced cancers. Libraries were prepared by immunoSEQ multiplex PCR; TCRdb keeps only in-frame clonotypes and omits some of them. The data show fewer than 75,000 clones, about 87% seen once. The sample here was CD4+ or CD8+ T cells sorted from blood, taken in a trial of the OX40 agonist ivuxolimab. Every receptor here comes from an adult with an advanced solid tumor such as melanoma, head and neck, liver or kidney cancer. The CDR3 runs from the conserved cysteine through the conserved F or W. The D gene is left open where the match is weak. Some rows mark clone size as missing; the rest say once, few, many or name a class of expanded clone.

DNA | CDR3 | J | V | size | D
TGTGCCAGCTCAGTCCGGCGGGGAGCCTACGAGCAGTACTTC | CASSVRRGAYEQYF | TRBJ2-7 | TRBV2 | - | -
TGTGCCAGCAAACCCGCCCTCCTTGGGACAGTTTACACTGAAGCTTTCTTT | CASKPALLGTVYTEAFF | TRBJ1-1 | TRBV28 | - | TRBD1
TGTGCCAGCAGTTTAAGGGAAGAGACCCAGTACTTC | CASSLREETQYF | TRBJ2-5 | TRBV28 | - | -
TGTGCCAGCAGCCGACAGGGAGTTTGGGAAAAACTGTTTTTT | CASSRQGVWEKLFF | TRBJ1-4 | TRBV11-2 | - | TRBD1
TGTGCCAGCAGCCAAGTGGGGGGAGCGAACACCGGGGAGCTGTTTTTT | CASSQVGGANTGELFF | TRBJ2-2 | TRBV4-2 | - | -
TGTGCCTGGAGTTCCGGTCAGTGGGAGACCCAGTACTTC | CAWSSGQWETQYF | TRBJ2-5 | TRBV30 | - | -
TGCGCCAGCAGCTTGGTTATTAGCGGGAGTGAGAATGAGCAGTTCTTC | CASSLVISGSENEQFF | TRBJ2-1 | TRBV5-1 | once | TRBD2
TGCGCCAGCAGCTTGACCGGGACAGCCAATACCGGGGAGCTGTTTTTT | CASSLTGTANTGELFF | TRBJ2-2 | TRBV5-1 | - | TRBD1
TGTGCCCGCAGCTTAGCTAGACACCTTAGCAATCAGCCCCAGCATTTT | CARSLARHLSNQPQHF | TRBJ1-5 | TRBV7-8 | - | -
TGTGCCAGCAGCCTAGGCGGGAGGAAGAATGAGCAGTTCTTC | CASSLGGRKNEQFF | TRBJ2-1 | TRBV7-3 | - | TRBD2
TGTGCCAGCGGGGGTAACACCGGGGAGCTGTTTTTT | CASGGNTGELFF | TRBJ2-2 | TRBV6-1 | - | -
TGTGCCAGCAGTTACTCGGCCAGTCATGGGTACGAGCAGTACTTC | CASSYSASHGYEQYF | TRBJ2-7 | TRBV6-6 | once | -
TGTGCCAGCAGTCCTTTAGCGGGTCCCGGCATTGCCTACGAGCAGTACTTC | CASSPLAGPGIAYEQYF | TRBJ2-7 | TRBV5-6 | - | TRBD2
TGTGCCAGCAGCTCACAGGGGGCGTCGGGAAACACCATATATTTT | CASSSQGASGNTIYF | TRBJ1-3 | TRBV7-9 | - | TRBD1
TGCAGTGCTAAAAAGTCCTACGAGCAGTACTTC | CSAKKSYEQYF | TRBJ2-7 | TRBV20-1 | - | -
TGTGCCAGCAGCTTAGTCGTAGCGGGAGGGTACAATGAGCAGTTCTTC | CASSLVVAGGYNEQFF | TRBJ2-1 | TRBV7-6 | - | TRBD2
TGTGCCAGCAGCTTGACTTACTACAATGAGCAGTTCTTC | CASSLTYYNEQFF | TRBJ2-1 | TRBV11-3 | once | -
TGTGCCAGCGTTCTTACGACAGGGGGGAATCAGCCCCAGCATTTT | CASVLTTGGNQPQHF | TRBJ1-5 | TRBV6-6 | - | TRBD1
TGTGCCAGCAGATTAGGCAGCGGGAGGGCCGGTGGGGCCAACGTCCTGACTTTC | CASRLGSGRAGGANVLTF | TRBJ2-6 | TRBV2 | - | TRBD2
TGTGCCAGCTCACGACAGACTAGCACAGATACGCAGTATTTT | CASSRQTSTDTQYF | TRBJ2-3 | TRBV18 | - | -
TGTGCCAGCAGTCCCGGACCGAACACCGGGGAGCTGTTTTTT | CASSPGPNTGELFF | TRBJ2-2 | TRBV7-3 | - | -
TGTGCCAGTAGTCCCCAGGTAGACTACGAGCAGTACTTC | CASSPQVDYEQYF | TRBJ2-7 | TRBV19 | - | -
TGTGCCATCAGTGAGTCTGACTCGGGGAGGGGCAAAAACATTCAGTACTTC | CAISESDSGRGKNIQYF | TRBJ2-4 | TRBV10-3 | - | TRBD2
TGTGCCAGCACTGGGGGGGGCCGCTATGGCTACACCTTC | CASTGGGRYGYTF | TRBJ1-2 | TRBV2 | - | -
TGTGCCAGCTCACCACAGTCGGGCGGGGAGCTGTTTTTT | CASSPQSGGELFF | TRBJ2-2 | TRBV18 | - | -
TGCAGCGTCCGAGGAGGGACAGTAATGGAGACCCAGTACTTC | CSVRGGTVMETQYF | TRBJ2-5 | TRBV29-1 | - | -
TGTGCCAGCAGCTCAGAGACCCCGGCAGATACGCAGTATTTT | CASSSETPADTQYF | TRBJ2-3 | TRBV11-2 | - | -
TGTGCCAGTAGTATTGGGGGGCCGAACCGACCCTCCTACAATGAGCAGTTCTTC | CASSIGGPNRPSYNEQFF | TRBJ2-1 | TRBV19 | - | -
TGTGCCAGCAGTTCCTCAGCGGGAGGGTACGACGAGCAGTACTTC | CASSSSAGGYDEQYF | TRBJ2-7 | TRBV28 | - | TRBD2
TGTGCCAGCAGTTTATTGACGGGACAGCCTTTGAATGGCTACACCTTC | CASSLLTGQPLNGYTF | TRBJ1-2 | TRBV27 | - | TRBD1
TGTGCCAGCAGTTTAGTGCAGGGGGCCTCCTACGAGCAGTACTTC | CASSLVQGASYEQYF | TRBJ2-7 | TRBV28 | - | TRBD1
TGTGCCAGTAGGGGGAGCAATCAGCCCCAGCATTTT | CASRGSNQPQHF | TRBJ1-5 | TRBV19 | - | -
TGTGCCAGCTCACCACCGGTCTCCTACAATGAGCAGTTCTTC | CASSPPVSYNEQFF | TRBJ2-1 | TRBV18 | - | -
TGTGCCAGCAGGAGGGACAGGGTGAAAGAGCAGTACTTC | CASRRDRVKEQYF | TRBJ2-7 | TRBV6-5 | - | TRBD1
TGTGCCAGCAGCCCTCGGGGGACTGGCACAGATACGCAGTATTTT | CASSPRGTGTDTQYF | TRBJ2-3 | TRBV11-2 | - | -
TGTGCCAGCAGTGAAGGAAGAATCTACGAGCAGTACTTC | CASSEGRIYEQYF | TRBJ2-7 | TRBV6-1 | - | -
TGCGCCAGCAGCTTGGGGGGGCTTGGTGAAGCTTTCTTT | CASSLGGLGEAFF | TRBJ1-1 | TRBV5-1 | few | -
TGTGCCAGCAGCCTTCAGGAGTGGCAGGGCTACGAGCAGTACTTC | CASSLQEWQGYEQYF | TRBJ2-7 | TRBV4-2 | - | -
TGTGCCAGCTCACCACCGACTAGCGGGGAAGAGACCCAGTACTTC | CASSPPTSGEETQYF | TRBJ2-5 | TRBV18 | once | TRBD2
TGCGCCAGCAGCCAAGATAACTTGGGGGCGAACTATGGCTACACCTTC | CASSQDNLGANYGYTF | TRBJ1-2 | TRBV4-1 | - | -
TGCGCCAGCAGCTTTGGGAGGGACAGGGGGCAGGGTGAGCAGTTCTTC | CASSFGRDRGQGEQFF | TRBJ2-1 | TRBV5-1 | - | TRBD1
TGTGCCAGCAACAGGGGTTTATACAATGAGCAGTTCTTC | CASNRGLYNEQFF | TRBJ2-1 | TRBV28 | - | TRBD1
TGTGCCAGCAGCCCCGGGACCCACACCGGGGAGCTGTTTTTT | CASSPGTHTGELFF | TRBJ2-2 | TRBV7-3 | - | -
TGTGCCACCAATTTAGGGGGTCAGGAGCTGTTTTTT | CATNLGGQELFF | TRBJ2-2 | TRBV10-3 | once | -
TGTGCCAGCTCTCCTGACAGGGGGCGCCAAGAGACCCAGTACTTC | CASSPDRGRQETQYF | TRBJ2-5 | TRBV18 | few | TRBD1
TGTGCCAGTAGATCCCAGAACATTCAGTACTTC | CASRSQNIQYF | TRBJ2-4 | TRBV19 | - | -
TGTGCCAGCAGCCAGGACAGGTTCTCCTACGAGCAGTACTTC | CASSQDRFSYEQYF | TRBJ2-7 | TRBV2 | - | TRBD1
TGTGCCAGCTCCGTAGGACTCCGGGCGAGGCAGTTCTTC | CASSVGLRARQFF | TRBJ2-1 | TRBV9 | - | -
TGTGCCAGCTCACCGGGGGGAGAAGCTTTCTTT | CASSPGGEAFF | TRBJ1-1 | TRBV18 | - | -
TGTGCCAGCTACGCGGGGCTAGCGTACAATGAGCAGTTCTTC | CASYAGLAYNEQFF | TRBJ2-1 | TRBV28 | - | -
TGTGCCAGCTCATCCGAGCCCGACAATGAGCAGTTCTTC | CASSSEPDNEQFF | TRBJ2-1 | TRBV18 | - | -
TGTGCCAGCGGGCGGGGCAGATTCAATCAGCCCCAGCATTTT | CASGRGRFNQPQHF | TRBJ1-5 | TRBV6-5 | - | -
TGTGCCAGCAGTCTAGGGACAGGGGAAACTGAAGCTTTCTTT | CASSLGTGETEAFF | TRBJ1-1 | TRBV6-1 | - | TRBD1
TGCGCCAGCAGCCAAGACCGTAGAGGTGGCAATCAGCCCCAGCATTTT | CASSQDRRGGNQPQHF | TRBJ1-5 | TRBV4-1 | - | -
TGTGCCAGCTCACCAAGCCCTAGCGGGAGGGTCAACATTCAGTACTTC | CASSPSPSGRVNIQYF | TRBJ2-4 | TRBV18 | - | TRBD2